Listed here is a single TCR beta chain. Its specificity is unknown. This sample was taken from a study of monozygotic twins with inflammatory bowel disease. General study points: Resolution of different T cell subtypes was not achieved. Compared with healthy twins, IBD patients shared fewer clonotypes with others, especially with disease activity.

In eight separate reactions per sample, cDNA was generated. TCRdb processed the 5' RACE reads again and assigns one entry to each CDR3 protein, with no DNA. In all, the sample yields 330,000 or so distinct CDR3 sequences. The germline V gene encodes CDR1 MNHEY and CDR2 SVGAGI. This CDR3 has 15 residues. The gene calls are TRBV6-5 and TRBJ2-5. This sequence was found in a human donor with ulcerative colitis or Crohn's disease, or a healthy co-twin of an affected twin (not recorded which). The specimen was blood. CDR3 loop: CASSYSKGIEETQYF.